The clone carrying this T cell receptor (beta chain) occurred a few times. The data belong to a study of T cell repertoires in cytomegalovirus infection. TCRdb re-derived calls from the reads in MiXCR, one entry per CDR3 protein. This table has hundreds of thousands of distinct CDR3 sequences, about 20% appearing once. The sequence derives from a human donor in good health (CMV status not recorded). Some clones in this sample may be carry-over from other donors' samples. The material sequenced was CD8+ T cells from PBMCs.

In nucleotides, the CDR3 is TGTGCCAGCAGTTATGGGGGGGAGATTTACGAGCAGTACTTC. This translates into CASSYGGEIYEQYF. The J gene is TRBJ2-7, the V gene TRBV6-6, with 7 nucleotides matching TRBD2. The germline V gene encodes CDR1 MNHNY and CDR2 SVGAGI (reference sequence). The ends lost 3 bases at V and 4 bases at J; junction bases unmatched: 6. The CDR3 extends over 14 amino acids.